The T cell receptor (beta chain) described here comes from a study of blood T cell repertoires in COVID-19. Study at large: Whether acute or convalescent, the COVID-19 samples came from the United States, Italy and Spain. PBMCs, B-cell-depleted T cells, or T cells were the source of the cDNA or gDNA that made up the material.

V shed 0 bases, J shed 7 bases, and the junction held 7 bases outside the gene matches. The CDR3 runs to 16 residues. CDR1 is SGDLS, CDR2 YYNGEE, per germline. In the original analysis: Amplification of reference gene primers was used by the study to estimate nucleated cell counts. This table comes from immunoSEQ multiplex PCR, and its TCRdb copy is limited to in-frame clones, with some not included. That table furnishes V, J and clone size, whereas the DNA furnished D and trimming. The repertoire holds 200,000 to 300,000 clones, 86% seen once, with around 1.5% in the top ten. The TCR comes from a woman aged 60-75 years who had recovered from COVID-19. Sequenced: peripheral blood. This chain uses TRBV9 with TRBJ2-1; 10 bases are shared with TRBD2. The CDR3 here is CASSVASGGAYNEQFF. The CDR3 DNA reads TGTGCCAGCAGCGTAGCGAGCGGGGGGGCTTATAATGAGCAGTTCTTC. Filled out from reference TRBV9 and TRBJ2-1, the complete variable domain reads DSGVTQTPKHLITATGQRVTLRCSPRSGDLSVYWYQQSLDQGLQFLIQYYNGEERAKGNILERFSAQQFPDLHSELNLSSLELGDSALYFCASSVASGGAYNEQFFGPGTRLTVL.